The clone carrying this TCR beta chain was observed once. The germline V and J ends were trimmed by 3 bases and 6 bases, with 12 bases remaining between them. Germline values: CDR1 KGHSH, CDR2 LQKENI. The CDR3 runs 14 residues. These data belong to a study of T cell responses to AZD1222 COVID-19 vaccine. Method: immunoSEQ multiplex PCR; TCRdb's copy keeps in-frame clones and lacks some. The table shows approximately 150,000 clones, with 75% to 95% occurring only once. This TCR was recovered from an adult who received the AZD1222 COVID-19 vaccine. The sequenced sample was peripheral blood, obtained 28 days after the second AZD1222 dose. This chain links TRBV18 with TRBJ2-1; D unclear. DNA of the CDR3: TGTGCCAGCTCACCCAACACCATTTCCAATGAGCAGTTCTTC. Its translation: CASSPNTISNEQFF.